This TCR beta chain was recovered during a study of T cell changes during pregnancy in multiple sclerosis. Using immunoSEQ multiplex PCR, the repertoire was profiled, and TCRdb retains in-frame clones only, with some absent. The sample carries around 50,000 clones, roughly 89% recorded once. Germline loops: CDR1 MNHEY, CDR2 SMNVEV (reference sequence). V was cut by 2 bases and J by 5 bases, with 8 bases left in between. There are 13 residues in the CDR3. The sequence derives from a human donor whose cells served as feeder cells for cultures in a pregnancy study. Sequences were obtained from peripheral blood from another person, used as feeder cells. The V call is TRBV27, the J call TRBJ2-3; no reliable D call. Written as DNA, the CDR3 is TGTGCCAGCAGTTTAGTCTCCTTAGATACGCAGTATTTT. Translated, it gives CASSLVSLDTQYF.